This T cell receptor (beta chain) was observed in a study of T cells in Graves' hyperthyroidism and ophthalmopathy. Study results and caveats: Model output signaled ophthalmopathy a median 6.5 months ahead of onset.

Regarding this clonotype: Its matching antigen is unknown.

Amplification of TCR beta CDR3 regions used RNA as the template. HTBI primers drove first-round RT-PCR of the TCR CDR3. From the multiplex PCR reads, TCRdb called clonotypes with MiXCR, one entry per CDR3 protein. The sample has hundreds of thousands of distinct CDR3 sequences, approximately 15% seen once; the top ten hold more than 15%. The PBMCs were sourced from fresh peripheral blood (10 ml). Germline V gives CDR1 LNHDA, CDR2 SQIVND (reference sequence). V was clipped by 2 bases and J by 0 bases, with 8 bases between them. The CDR3 runs 15 residues. This chain connects TRBV19 to TRBJ1-5; D is undetermined. What was sequenced was blood. This clonotype was sampled from a woman under 30 with Graves' hyperthyroidism. CDR3: CASSIQANSNQPQHF. The CDR3 DNA follows: TGTGCCAGTAGTATACAGGCGAATAGCAATCAGCCCCAGCATTTT.